Listed below are T cell receptor beta chains from one sample, sequenced in a study of blood T cell repertoires in COVID-19. TCRdb's copy holds only in-frame clones and misses some; the assay was immunoSEQ multiplex PCR. The data show about 140,000 clones, approximately 91% seen once. Sequencing was performed on peripheral blood. The source of these receptors is a middle-aged man with active or convalescent COVID-19. Both conserved end residues are part of each CDR3.

TRBJ2-3 TRBV6-2/TRBV6-3 CASSYSGTGFTDTQYF
TRBJ2-7 TRBV5-6 CASSSDRGDPGYYEQYF
TRBJ2-5 TRBV7-8 CASSFQTSGSKIETQYF
TRBJ1-1 TRBV5-1 CASSPGTGPTEAFF
TRBJ2-1 TRBV6-5 CASSLDRGTPKFF
TRBJ2-3 TRBV9 CASSVVASGSTDTQYF
TRBJ2-7 TRBV4-2 CASSQDHGDSYEQYF
TRBJ2-3 TRBV25-1 CASSSSTDTQYF
TRBJ2-3 TRBV9 CASSGGGWGTDTQYF
TRBJ1-2 TRBV19 CASSNRTGRLMRYTF
TRBJ1-1 TRBV29-1 CSARQGANTEAFF
TRBJ2-3 TRBV7-2 CASSERPILAGSTDTQYF
TRBJ1-6 TRBV6-1 CASSERTEIYNSPLHF
TRBJ1-5 TRBV3-1/TRBV3-2 CASSQGFQEGDQPQHF
TRBJ2-2 TRBV27 CASRRGTSISGELFF
TRBJ2-5 TRBV28 CASRSTSGSPKTQYF
TRBJ2-1 TRBV5-1 CASSGTPGLAAYNEQFF
TRBJ1-1 TRBV5-1 CASSLTQMTEAFF
TRBJ1-2 TRBV10-3 CAINTGQGAGGYTF
TRBJ2-1 TRBV4-3 CASSMEIAGRRDEQFF
TRBJ2-1 TRBV5-4 CASSLELAKNEQFF
TRBJ2-1 TRBV5-1 CASSLEGTGTYNEQFF
TRBJ1-1 TRBV5-1 CASSQNTEAFF
TRBJ2-1 TRBV4-1 CASSQPDRVSYNEQFF
TRBJ2-5 TRBV7-3 CASSYGRQETQYF
TRBJ1-4 TRBV18 CASSPAPVPNEKLFF
TRBJ1-6 TRBV5-4 CASSSTGKDNSPLHF
TRBJ1-6 TRBV2 CASSRGQEANSPLHF
TRBJ2-5 TRBV24-1 CAVGIRETQYF
TRBJ2-7 TRBV6-5 CATSRRVQRTYEQYF
TRBJ2-1 TRBV18 CASSPYPSRGSQFF
TRBJ2-1 TRBV9 CASSKRRGFNEQFF
TRBJ2-2 TRBV19 CASTLGSGSFAGELFF
TRBJ1-1 TRBV30 CAWSEGGRQGAF
TRBJ2-4 TRBV15 CATSRDAGLMTIAKNIQYF
TRBJ2-1 TRBV28 CASSFAGGLEQFF
TRBJ1-2 TRBV3-1/TRBV3-2 CASSQDYQGLGYTF
TRBJ2-3 TRBV19 CASSATSVGPDTQYF
TRBJ2-2 TRBV5-4 CASSDKGTVTGELFF
TRBJ1-5 TRBV6-5 CASSPTHGGNQPQHF
TRBJ1-5 TRBV28 CASRLWGQGSGNQPQHF